A single sample is the source of the 30 T cell receptor beta chains below, sequenced in a study of cytomegalovirus exposure and HLA in healthy donors. In the PCR, 60 Vbeta and 13 Jbeta primers were used. Only in-frame clones appear in the TCRdb table, and some are missing; sequencing was by immunoSEQ multiplex PCR. The sample lists 200,000 or so clones, about 72% seen once, with 3.5% to 4% in the top ten. The sequenced sample was PBMCs. These receptors were collected from a male donor in good health and CMV-seronegative.

This chain links TRBV9 with TRBJ2-1, with 11 bases lining up with TRBD1. Trimming took 3 bases from V and 4 from J; bases not matched to a gene: 15. The CDR3 covers 19 residues. The germline V gene has CDR1 SGDLS and CDR2 YYNGEE. CDR3 amino acids: CASSAGQGGTSSRYNEQFF. In nucleotides, the CDR3 is TGTGCCAGCAGCGCGGGACAGGGGGGGACTAGCTCCAGGTACAATGAGCAGTTCTTC. Using reference TRBV9 and TRBJ2-1 for the parts outside the CDR3, the full variable domain is DSGVTQTPKHLITATGQRVTLRCSPRSGDLSVYWYQQSLDQGLQFLIQYYNGEERAKGNILERFSAQQFPDLHSELNLSSLELGDSALYFCASSAGQGGTSSRYNEQFFGPGTRLTVL.

The chain combines TRBV11-1 with TRBJ2-7, with TRBD1 matching 9 bases. The CDR3 is made up of 14 amino acids. CDR1 SGHAT and CDR2 FQDESV come from the germline V gene (reference sequence). The V segment lost 5 bases and the J segment 3 bases; nucleotides outside the gene matches: 5. The CDR3 DNA sequence: TGTGCCAGCAGCCATAGGACAGGGGTCTACGAGCAGTACTTC. Protein product: CASSHRTGVYEQYF. Variable domain in full (rest from reference TRBV11-1 and TRBJ2-7): EAEVAQSPRYKITEKSQAVAFWCDPISGHATLYWYRQILGQGPELLVQFQDESVVDDSQLPKDRFSAERLKGVDSTLKIQPAELGDSAMYLCASSHRTGVYEQYFGPGTRLTVT.

The chain has TRBV30 and TRBJ1-3; D may be TRBD1 (6 bases). Germline lookup yields CDR1 GTSNPN and CDR2 SVGIG (reference sequence). Trimming stripped 2 bases from V and 0 bases from J, with 14 bases between. CDR3 size: 16 residues. Here the CDR3 DNA reads TGTGCCTGGAGTCGCTACCAGGGGAACTCTGGAAACACCATATATTTT. Residues: CAWSRYQGNSGNTIYF.

The genes are TRBV9 and TRBJ2-7, with 10 positions matching TRBD2. CDR1 is SGDLS, CDR2 YYNGEE, per germline. Trimming removed 2 bases from V and 0 bases from J; junction bases left unmatched: 8. The CDR3 has 17 residues. The CDR3 region is CASSVTETSGYSYEQYF. CDR3 coding DNA: TGTGCCAGCAGCGTGACGGAGACTAGCGGGTACTCCTACGAGCAGTACTTC.

The CDR3 DNA reads as TGTGCCAGCAGTTTATTCCAGGGTCCCCAAGAGACCCAGTACTTC. Translated: CASSLFQGPQETQYF. The V and J genes are TRBV2 and TRBJ2-5; TRBD1 might be the D (5 bases). Germline lookup yields CDR1 SNHLY and CDR2 FYNNEI. This CDR3 has 15 amino acids. Between the trimmed V and J ends, which lost 5 bases and 1 base, there was a span of 14 bases.

The chain combines TRBV5-1 with TRBJ2-7; 7 positions match TRBD1. The CDR3 spans 14 residues. Germline trimming cut 3 bases from V and 2 bases from J; bases unmatched to any gene: 5. Germline CDR1 SGHRS, CDR2 YFSETQ. The CDR3 here is CASSSGQRTYEQYF. CDR3 nucleotides: TGCGCCAGCAGCTCGGGACAGCGAACCTACGAGCAGTACTTC.

The chain has TRBV13 and TRBJ2-7, with TRBD2 as a possible D gene (5 bases). From germline, CDR1 is PRHDT and CDR2 FYEKMQ (reference sequence). There are 14 residues in the CDR3. Trimming took off 10 bases at V and 0 bases at J, with 16 bases between the two ends. The CDR3 here is CATSSGMVSYEQYF. The CDR3 DNA sequence: TGTGCCACCTCCTCCGGGATGGTCTCCTACGAGCAGTACTTC.

The V call is TRBV29-1, the J call TRBJ2-2, with a tentative D call TRBD2 (5 bases). The germline gives CDR1 SQVTM, CDR2 ANQGSEA. The CDR3 has 14 amino acids. With 7 bases removed from V and 1 base from J, the gap between germline ends came to 13 bases. The CDR3 nucleotides are TGCAGCGCGATAGCACGGGGGAACACCGGGGAGCTGTTTTTT. Protein: CSAIARGNTGELFF.

The chain has TRBV9 and TRBJ2-4; 13 bases align to TRBD2. There are 14 residues in the CDR3. Trimming removed 4 bases from V and 8 bases from J; junction bases left unmatched: 3. CDR1 and CDR2 from the germline V gene are SGDLS and YYNGEE. CDR3 sequence: CASSIGTSGDIQYF. The CDR3, as DNA: TGTGCCAGCAGCATCGGGACTAGCGGGGACATTCAGTACTTC.

This clone was found once. This chain connects TRBV2 to TRBJ2-7; 9 bases are shared with TRBD1. The junction had 4 bases not matched to a gene; V was cut back by 4 bases and J by 0 bases. Germline assignment: CDR1 SNHLY and CDR2 FYNNEI. The CDR3 runs to 15 residues. CDR3 region: CASSGDRAGSYEQYF. The CDR3 DNA reads TGTGCCAGCAGTGGGGACAGGGCCGGCTCCTACGAGCAGTACTTC.

This clone was found once. The V call is TRBV29-1, the J call TRBJ2-1, with TRBD1 identical over 7 bases. Germline CDR1 SQVTM, CDR2 ANQGSEA. The CDR3 extends over 11 amino acids. V dropped 7 bases and J dropped 5; count of bases not matched to a gene: 2. The CDR3 spells CSGGQNNEQFF. For the CDR3, the DNA is TGCAGCGGGGGACAGAACAATGAGCAGTTCTTC.

V usage is TRBV6-4 and J usage is TRBJ2-1; possible D gene TRBD2, 6 bases. CDR1 is MRHNA and CDR2 is SNTAGT in the germline V gene. V was shortened by 0 bases and J by 9 bases, with 6 bases between the two germline ends. The CDR3 has 12 residues. DNA for the CDR3: TGTGCCAGCAGTGACTCCGGGGGTGAGCAGTTCTTC. Protein product: CASSDSGGEQFF.

This chain links TRBV28 with TRBJ1-2, with D hard to call. The germline gives CDR1 MDHEN, CDR2 SYDVKM. V lost 3 bases to trimming and J lost 8 bases, with 13 bases between them. This CDR3 comprises 13 residues. The CDR3 loop reads CASSLGRVGGYTF. As DNA, the CDR3 is TGTGCCAGCAGTTTGGGGAGGGTTGGCGGCTACACCTTC.

The J gene is TRBJ1-2, the V gene TRBV5-4, with 9 bases that match TRBD1. This CDR3 has 15 residues. Germline V gene data show CDR1 as SGHNT and CDR2 as YYREEE (reference sequence). V lost 3 bases to trimming and J lost 7 bases; unmatched junction nucleotides: 10. In DNA form, the CDR3 reads TGTGCCAGCAGCTCCATGAGGGACAGGGAGCGTGGCTACACCTTC. Translating it yields CASSSMRDRERGYTF.

The chain combines TRBV28 with TRBJ2-7; TRBD2 matches at 14 bases. This CDR3 contains 17 residues. V gave up 5 bases and J gave up 2 bases; unmatched junction bases: 8. CDR1 and CDR2 (germline): MDHEN, SYDVKM. Here the CDR3 reads CASSLRLAGGPTYEQYF. In nucleotides, the CDR3 is TGTGCCAGCAGTCTCCGACTAGCGGGAGGGCCGACCTACGAGCAGTACTTC.

V and J are TRBV5-4 and TRBJ2-5, with a tentative D call TRBD2 (6 bases). Germline V gene sequence: CDR1 SGHNT, CDR2 YYREEE (reference sequence). This CDR3 is 13 amino acids long. Between the trimmed V and J ends, which lost 9 bases and 2 bases, there was a span of 14 bases. The CDR3: CAIRGREQETQYF. In DNA form, the CDR3 reads TGTGCCATTAGAGGGCGGGAACAAGAGACCCAGTACTTC.

This clone was detected once. As DNA, the CDR3 is TGTGCCAGCAGTTTTCGGGGGAGGGTTAGCTACGAGCAGTACTTC. It yields the protein CASSFRGRVSYEQYF. The chain is built from TRBV28 and TRBJ2-7, with 7 bases aligning to TRBD2. The germline CDR1 and CDR2 sequences are MDHEN and SYDVKM. This CDR3 comprises 15 residues. The V segment lost 3 bases and the J segment 3 bases; nucleotides outside the gene matches: 8.

The J gene is TRBJ2-5, the V gene TRBV10-1; 9 bases line up with TRBD1. Germline lookup yields CDR1 WNHNN and CDR2 SYGVQD (reference sequence). V dropped 0 bases and J dropped 6; count of bases not matched to a gene: 2. The length of the CDR3 is 14 residues. CDR3 DNA: TGCGCCAGCAGTGAGTCCGGACAGGGGAAGACCCAGTACTTC. This sequence encodes CASSESGQGKTQYF.

J is TRBJ2-5 and V is TRBV30; D unclear. Per the germline V gene, CDR1 is GTSNPN and CDR2 is SVGIG (reference sequence). The length of the CDR3 is 13 residues. V lost 0 bases to trimming and J lost 5 bases, with 10 bases between them. Written as DNA, the CDR3 is TGTGCCTGGAGTGTCGGTGTTTTTGAGACCCAGTACTTC. Its translation: CAWSVGVFETQYF.

This chain links TRBV28 with TRBJ1-2, with D unresolved. Trimming took 6 bases from V and 4 from J, leaving 15 bases between them. CDR1 and CDR2 (germline): MDHEN, SYDVKM. This CDR3 is built from 14 residues. CDR3 DNA sequence: TGTGCCAGCAGGTCCTTTATGGAGAGCTATGGCTACACCTTC. Translating it yields CASRSFMESYGYTF.

The CDR3 DNA reads as TGTGCCAGTAGTAACAGCGAAAAACTGTTTTTT. This translates into CASSNSEKLFF. The chain employs TRBV19 and TRBJ1-4; D remains ambiguous. Trimming took off 4 bases at V and 8 bases at J, with 5 bases between the two ends. Germline V gene sequence: CDR1 LNHDA, CDR2 SQIVND (reference sequence). The CDR3 runs to 11 residues.

The chain combines TRBV9 with TRBJ2-7; D perhaps matches TRBD2 (6 bases). Trimming shortened V by 0 bases and J by 6 bases, and 16 bases separated the two germline ends. Germline V lookup: CDR1 SGDLS, CDR2 YYNGEE. CDR3 size: 15 residues. CDR3 sequence: CASSVASDRRGEQYF. CDR3 DNA: TGTGCCAGCAGCGTAGCTAGCGATAGGAGAGGCGAGCAGTACTTC.

V and J are TRBV18 and TRBJ2-7; D may be TRBD2 (6 bases). Per germline, CDR1 KGHSH and CDR2 LQKENI. The CDR3 is 15 residues long. V lost 1 base, J lost 2 bases, and 12 bases lay in between. The CDR3 is CASSPRGEDPYEQYF. The CDR3 DNA reads as TGTGCCAGCTCACCACGGGGGGAGGATCCCTACGAGCAGTACTTC.

This chain links TRBV6-1 with TRBJ2-5; D call uncertain. Trimming left V 2 bases short and J 0 bases short, with 16 bases between. Germline-derived CDR1 and CDR2 are MNHNS and SASEGT. The CDR3 covers 17 residues. The CDR3, as DNA: TGTGCCAGCAGTGAAAACCCGGGTAAGGATGACCAAGAGACCCAGTACTTC. The encoded protein is CASSENPGKDDQETQYF.

This clone occurred a few times. The rearrangement links TRBV10-2 to TRBJ1-3, with D hard to call. The CDR3 sequence is 15 residues long. Per germline, CDR1 WSHSY and CDR2 SAAADI. V was pared by 0 bases and J by 2 bases, with 8 bases between. CDR3 sequence (DNA): TGCGCCAGCAGTGAGTCCAGGAGGACTGGAAACACCATATATTTT. Its translation is CASSESRRTGNTIYF.

The rearrangement joins TRBV25-1 to TRBJ2-5, with D perhaps TRBD2 (5 bases). Germline CDR1 and CDR2: MGHDK and SYGVNS. V gave up 1 base and J gave up 1 base, with 16 bases separating them. There are 17 residues in the CDR3. The CDR3 DNA is TGTGCCAGCAGTGAATCCCCTCCAAAAGCGGTCCAAGAGACCCAGTACTTC. Translation gives CASSESPPKAVQETQYF. Using reference TRBV25-1 and TRBJ2-5 for the parts outside the CDR3, the full variable domain is EADIYQTPRYLVIGTGKKITLECSQTMGHDKMYWYQQDPGMELHLIHYSYGVNSTEKGDLSSESTVSRIRTEHFPLTLESARPSHTSQYLCASSESPPKAVQETQYFGPGTRLLVL.

To note about this clone: This same CDR3 is encoded by further DNA sequences in the sample. The chain recombines TRBV5-1 with TRBJ2-5; TRBD1 aligns across 12 bases. The CDR3 length is 15 residues. Trimming at V came to 4 bases and at J to 5 bases, leaving 6 bases not matched to a gene. In germline, CDR1 is SGHRS, CDR2 YFSETQ. The DNA for the CDR3 is TGCGCCAGCAGCGAGGGACAGGGGGCTGGGGAGACCCAGTACTTC. Translating it yields CASSEGQGAGETQYF.

This sequence joins TRBV28 and TRBJ2-6, with D possibly being TRBD2 (6 bases). Deletions cut 6 bases from V and 2 bases from J, with 11 bases between. Germline CDR1 reads MDHEN; CDR2 reads SYDVKM. The CDR3 runs 15 residues. The DNA for the CDR3 is TGTGCCAGCAGCCCCGGGGGTACTGGGGCCAACGTCCTGACTTTC. As protein: CASSPGGTGANVLTF.

This CDR3 is CASSSDQAGGTQETQYF. The CDR3 DNA follows: TGTGCCAGCAGCTCAGACCAAGCGGGAGGAACCCAAGAGACCCAGTACTTC. This chain connects TRBV7-4 to TRBJ2-5; TRBD2 aligns across 9 bases. Germline loops: CDR1 SGHVT, CDR2 SQSDAQ. This CDR3 is built from 17 residues. J was trimmed by 1 base and V by 4 bases; bases with no gene match: 10.

This clone was recorded a few times. The chain joins TRBV28 to TRBJ1-1; 9 positions agree with TRBD1. The CDR3 loop spans 15 amino acids. Trimming took 6 bases from V and 4 from J; bases not matched to a gene: 9. Germline CDR1 is MDHEN and CDR2 is SYDVKM. In nucleotides, the CDR3 is TGTGCCAGCAGCGACGTTGACAGGGGGAGCACTGAAGCTTTCTTT. It is translated as CASSDVDRGSTEAFF.